This T cell receptor beta chain originates from a study of blood T cells in healthy people across ages. Study information: Capturing about one barcoded beta molecule per two T cells was achieved by template switching.

This clonotype has ten or more counts. Its antigen is not identified. Findings and limits, study-wide: Naive and antigen-experienced cells could not be conclusively compared, given unsorted PBMCs. Aged donors had fewer naive CD4+ cells and lower diversity than long-lived donors.

V lost 5 bases and J lost 7, with 12 bases in between. The CDR3 runs 13 residues. Germline assignment: CDR1 PRHDT and CDR2 FYEKMQ (reference sequence). Primed by a sample-barcoded 5' primer and a J-beta primer mix, a second PCR proceeded for about 6 to 12 cycles. TCRdb reprocessed the 5' RACE reads with MiXCR, giving one entry per CDR3 protein. The sample lists 850,000 to 1,100,000 distinct CDR3 sequences, around two fifths occurring once. This chain joins TRBV13 and TRBJ2-1; D not certain. The clonotype originates from a man in his late teens or twenties in good health. The sequenced material came from blood. The DNA of the CDR3 is TGTGCCAGCAGCCAGAACGCAGGTAATGAGCAGTTCTTC. Translating gives CASSQNAGNEQFF.